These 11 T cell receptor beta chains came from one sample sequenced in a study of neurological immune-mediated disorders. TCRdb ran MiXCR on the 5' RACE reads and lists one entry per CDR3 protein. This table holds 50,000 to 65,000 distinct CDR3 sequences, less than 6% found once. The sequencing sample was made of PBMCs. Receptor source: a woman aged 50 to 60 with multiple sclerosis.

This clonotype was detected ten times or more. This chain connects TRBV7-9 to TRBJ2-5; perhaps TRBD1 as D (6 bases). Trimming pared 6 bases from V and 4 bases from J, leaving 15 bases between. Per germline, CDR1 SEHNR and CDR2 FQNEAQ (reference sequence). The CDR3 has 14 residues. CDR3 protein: CASSWWGPGETQYF. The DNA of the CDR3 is TGTGCCAGCAGTTGGTGGGGGCCAGGAGAGACCCAGTACTTC. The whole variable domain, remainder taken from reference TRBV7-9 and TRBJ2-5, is DTGVSQNPRHKITKRGQNVTFRCDPISEHNRLYWYRQTLGQGPEFLTYFQNEAQLEKSRLLSDRFSAERPKGSFSTLEIQRTEQGDSAMYLCASSWWGPGETQYFGPGTRLLVL.

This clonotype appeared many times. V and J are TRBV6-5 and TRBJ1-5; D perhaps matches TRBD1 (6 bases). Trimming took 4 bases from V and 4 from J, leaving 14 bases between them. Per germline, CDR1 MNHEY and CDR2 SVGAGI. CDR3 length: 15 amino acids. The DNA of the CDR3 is TGTGCCAGCAGTTCATCCGGGACAAGGAATCAGCCCCAGCATTTT. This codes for CASSSSGTRNQPQHF.

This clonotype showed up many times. The CDR3 is CASSLAYGGADTEAFF. CDR3 nucleotide sequence: TGCGCCAGCAGCTTGGCATACGGCGGGGCGGACACTGAAGCTTTCTTT. This chain connects TRBV5-1 to TRBJ1-1; TRBD1 is a possible D gene (5 bases). The V gene's germline CDR1 is SGHRS and CDR2 YFSETQ. The V and J ends lost 0 bases and 3 bases respectively, with 15 bases between them. The CDR3 totals 16 residues.

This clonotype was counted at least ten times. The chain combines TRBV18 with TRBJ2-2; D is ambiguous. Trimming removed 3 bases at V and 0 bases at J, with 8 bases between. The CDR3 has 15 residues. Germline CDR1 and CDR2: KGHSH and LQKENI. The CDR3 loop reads CASSPRATNTGELFF. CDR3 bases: TGTGCCAGCTCACCTCGAGCTACGAACACCGGGGAGCTGTTTTTT.

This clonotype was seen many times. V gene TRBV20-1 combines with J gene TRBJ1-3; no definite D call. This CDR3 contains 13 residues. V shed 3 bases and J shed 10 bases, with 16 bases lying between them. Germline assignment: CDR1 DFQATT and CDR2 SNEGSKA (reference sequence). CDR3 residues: CSASKGKAETIYF. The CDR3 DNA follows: TGCAGTGCTAGCAAAGGGAAAGCTGAAACCATATATTTT.

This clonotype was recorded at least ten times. The CDR3 nucleotides are TGTGCCAGCAGTTCGATCCCCCCGATAGCGGGGGTAGATACGCAGTATTTT. Amino acid sequence: CASSSIPPIAGVDTQYF. This chain connects TRBV6-6 to TRBJ2-3; 9 positions match TRBD2. The junction had 13 bases not matched to a gene; V was cut back by 4 bases and J by 5 bases. CDR3 length equals 17 residues. Germline V lookup: CDR1 MNHNY, CDR2 SVGAGI (reference sequence).

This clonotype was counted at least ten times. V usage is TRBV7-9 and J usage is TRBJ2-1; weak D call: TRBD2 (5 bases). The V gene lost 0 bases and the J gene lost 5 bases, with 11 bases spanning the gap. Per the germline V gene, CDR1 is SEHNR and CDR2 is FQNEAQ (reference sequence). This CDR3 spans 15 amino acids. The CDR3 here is CASSLARTLNNEQFF. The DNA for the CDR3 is TGTGCCAGCAGCTTAGCTAGGACTTTAAACAATGAGCAGTTCTTC.

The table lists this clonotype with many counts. The CDR3 spells CASSVTGIPGTGELFF. CDR3 DNA sequence: TGCGCCAGCAGCGTTACAGGGATCCCGGGGACCGGGGAGCTGTTTTTT. The chain combines TRBV5-1 with TRBJ2-2; D may be TRBD1 (6 bases). Germline CDR1 reads SGHRS; CDR2 reads YFSETQ. Between the trimmed V and J ends, which lost 4 bases and 5 bases, there was a span of 18 bases. The CDR3 is 16 residues long.

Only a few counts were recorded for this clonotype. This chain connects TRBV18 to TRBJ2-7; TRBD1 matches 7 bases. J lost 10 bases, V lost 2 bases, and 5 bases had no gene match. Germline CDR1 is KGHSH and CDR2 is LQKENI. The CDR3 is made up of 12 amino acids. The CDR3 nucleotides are TGTGCCAGCTCACCAGACAGGGAACGACAGTACGTC. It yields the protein CASSPDRERQYV.

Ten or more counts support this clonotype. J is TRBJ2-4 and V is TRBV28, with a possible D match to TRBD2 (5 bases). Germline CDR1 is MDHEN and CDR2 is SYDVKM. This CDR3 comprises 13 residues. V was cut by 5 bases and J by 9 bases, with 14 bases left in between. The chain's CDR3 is CASSPPGYGIQYF. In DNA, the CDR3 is TGTGCCAGCAGTCCCCCGGGATACGGCATTCAGTACTTC.

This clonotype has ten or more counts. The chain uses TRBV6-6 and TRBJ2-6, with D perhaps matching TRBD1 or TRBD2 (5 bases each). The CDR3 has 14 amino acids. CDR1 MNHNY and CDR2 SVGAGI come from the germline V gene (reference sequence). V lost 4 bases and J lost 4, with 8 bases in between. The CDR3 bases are TGTGCCAGCAGTTTGGGGGACGGGGCCAACGTCCTGACTTTC. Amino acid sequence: CASSLGDGANVLTF.